The 2 T cell receptor beta chains reported below all come from one sample, sequenced in a study of kidney transplant recipient with SARS-CoV-2 infection (dated by TCRdb to the early 2020s). This specimen's time point label, interpreted: pre-pandemic baseline sample and day 111 after first positive SARS-CoV-2 test. This sample was sequenced with an Illumina MiSeq. In-frame beta chains were kept once TCRdb had trimmed the public reads at Q25 with fastp and called clones with MiXCR. Under each unique CDR3 protein, matching rows form one entry showing the most common genes and DNA. For this sample there are under 250,000 distinct CDR3 sequences; around 28% appear just once. The top ten clonotypes cover roughly 7% of the sample. This specimen was a blood sample, taken at baseline and on roughly day 110 from a kidney transplant recipient. Source of these receptors: a male patient aged 25-45 years who had COVID-19 and was a kidney transplant recipient. Some T cells seen after a transplant may have their origin in the graft donor.

This clonotype occurred a few times. In DNA, the CDR3 is TGTGCCAGCAGCTACCACGGACCTAGCCTAACGGGGGAGCTGTTTTTT. It is translated as CASSYHGPSLTGELFF. The rearrangement joins TRBV7-9 to TRBJ2-2; maybe TRBD2 (5 bases). The V gene's germline CDR1 is SEHNR and CDR2 FQNEAQ (reference sequence). Trimming shortened V by 4 bases and J by 8 bases, and 20 bases separated the two germline ends. This CDR3 is built from 16 residues.

Judged by abundance, this clonotype is medium-sized. The CDR3 region has the DNA TGTGCCAGCAGCAAGAGAACAGGCCCGGAGCAGTACTTC. It yields the protein CASSKRTGPEQYF. The V gene is TRBV21-1, the J gene TRBJ2-1; TRBD1 is taken as the D call from the table, unchecked against the DNA. The DNA end favors TRBJ2-7, so the J call may be wrong. TRBV21-1 is a pseudogene segment. The CDR3 contains 13 residues.